The rows below give T cell receptor beta chains drawn from one sample of a study of identical twins. TCRdb ran MiXCR on the 5' RACE reads and lists one entry per CDR3 protein. The table has about 500,000 distinct CDR3 sequences, 13% to 15% seen once; the top ten hold approximately 1%. This sample was also put to use in a study of yellow fever vaccine responses in identical twins.

The sample was CD4+ T cells sorted from blood. The origin of the receptors is a woman aged 18 to 35 in good health. Both conserved end residues are part of each CDR3. The order of the fields is V gene, D gene, J gene, clone size, CDR3 DNA, CDR3 protein. A D gene is named only where the DNA matches it firmly. For some rows the clone size is stated as once, few or many, or as a class when expanded; others skip it.

TRBV20-1	TRBD2	TRBJ2-1	.	TGCAGTGCTAGGTCTAGCGGGGGGGACCTCAATGAGCAGTTCTTC	CSARSSGGDLNEQFF
TRBV6-6	.	TRBJ2-1	few	TGTGCGAGTAGGGGGGGGAATGAGCAGTTCTTC	CASRGGNEQFF
TRBV27	.	TRBJ1-5	few	TGTGCCAGCAGTTCGCTGTCCGGGGTCAATCAGCCCCAGCATTTT	CASSSLSGVNQPQHF
TRBV9	.	TRBJ2-7	.	TGTGCCAGCAGCGTAGTGTTGTCCTACGAGCAGTACTTC	CASSVVLSYEQYF
TRBV24-1	.	TRBJ2-1	.	TGTGCCACCAGTGATACGTATGGTGGCGGTTACAATGAGCAGTTCTTC	CATSDTYGGGYNEQFF
TRBV28	.	TRBJ2-4	few	TGTGCCAGCACCACATGGGCAAAAAGAAAAAACATTCAGTACTTC	CASTTWAKRKNIQYF
TRBV20-1	.	TRBJ2-1	few	TGCAGTGCTAGAATGCGGGGCTCACCGTGGAACTCCGAGACAGGGCGATATAATGAGCAGTTCTTC	CSARMRGSPWNSETGRYNEQFF
TRBV29-1	TRBD1	TRBJ1-1	many	TGCAGCGTTGGGACAGGTCGGTCTGAAGCTTTCTTT	CSVGTGRSEAFF
TRBV5-6	.	TRBJ2-6	.	TGTGCCAGCAGCTTGGAGCGGGACATACTAACTCGTTCGGGGGCCAACGTCCTGACTTTC	CASSLERDILTRSGANVLTF
TRBV29-1	.	TRBJ1-2	few	TGCAGCGTTCGGGGAATAGAGGGCTACACCTTC	CSVRGIEGYTF
TRBV24-1	.	TRBJ2-7	many	TGTGCCACCAGCGCGTCGGGACTTAAGAGTTACGAGCAGTACTTC	CATSASGLKSYEQYF
TRBV5-1	TRBD1	TRBJ1-4	.	TGCGCCAGCAGCTCGGGACAGGGGGTAGCTAATGAAAAACTGTTTTTT	CASSSGQGVANEKLFF
TRBV5-1	.	TRBJ2-5	few	TGCGCCAGCAGCTTGGACTTTGAGACCCAGTACTTC	CASSLDFETQYF
TRBV11-2	.	TRBJ1-2	.	TGTGCCAGCACCCGACTGGGCGGACATGACTATGGCTACACCTTC	CASTRLGGHDYGYTF
TRBV28	TRBD1	TRBJ2-7	few	TGTGCCAGCAGGCGACAGGGGGCGTCCGAGCAGTACTTC	CASRRQGASEQYF
TRBV12-3/TRBV12-4	TRBD2	TRBJ2-5	many	TGTGCCAGCCAAAATAGCGGGACCGAGACCCAGTACTTC	CASQNSGTETQYF
TRBV5-6	.	TRBJ2-7	.	TGTGCCAGCAGCTTTCGACAGCGCTCCTACGAGCAGTACTTC	CASSFRQRSYEQYF
TRBV4-3	TRBD2	TRBJ2-7	.	TGCGCCAGCAGCCAACCGGGACTAGCGGCTGAAAGCTCCTACGAGCAGTACTTC	CASSQPGLAAESSYEQYF
TRBV20-1	.	TRBJ2-3	few	TGCAGTGCTAGTTGGGTTCCCCCAGATACGCAGTATTTT	CSASWVPPDTQYF
TRBV7-2	TRBD1	TRBJ2-4	.	TGTGCCAGCAGCTTAGTAGGGACAGGGGGCGGCCAAAACATTCAGTACTTC	CASSLVGTGGGQNIQYF
TRBV3-1	.	TRBJ2-7	.	TGTGCCAGCAGCTCCCTCCAAGGGTACGAGCAGTACTTC	CASSSLQGYEQYF
TRBV5-1	.	TRBJ2-2	.	TGCGCCAGCAGCGTCGGGGGGCCGGGAACCGGGGAGCTGTTTTTT	CASSVGGPGTGELFF
TRBV7-9	TRBD2	TRBJ2-7	.	TGTGCCAGCAGCTTAATTGGTGGTAGCGGGAACGAGCAGTACTTC	CASSLIGGSGNEQYF
TRBV18	TRBD2	TRBJ2-5	few	TGTGCCAGCTCACCCGGGACTAGCGGGAGAGAGACCCAGTACTTC	CASSPGTSGRETQYF
TRBV5-1	.	TRBJ2-3	.	TGCGCCAGCAGGAACGGGGCCGACACAGATACGCAGTATTTT	CASRNGADTDTQYF
TRBV10-3	.	TRBJ1-6	many	TGTGCCATCAGTGACTCTAGAGGGTACAATTCACCCCTCCACTTT	CAISDSRGYNSPLHF
TRBV5-1	.	TRBJ2-6	many	TGCGCCAGCAGCGAACCGGGGTTACCTGGGGCCAACGTCCTGACTTTC	CASSEPGLPGANVLTF
TRBV3-1	.	TRBJ1-1	.	TGTGCCAGCAGCTTAAGCAGGGCCCCACATGAAGCTTTCTTT	CASSLSRAPHEAFF
TRBV20-1	.	TRBJ1-5	many	TGCAGTGCCTCGGACGGCAGTAGCAATCAGCCCCAGCATTTT	CSASDGSSNQPQHF
TRBV5-4	.	TRBJ2-4	.	TGTGCCAGCAGCTTGGCGGGGGGACAAGCCAAAAACATTCAGTACTTC	CASSLAGGQAKNIQYF
TRBV4-3	.	TRBJ2-1	many	TGCGCCAGCAGCCAAGATGACTACTCCTACAATGAGCAGTTCTTC	CASSQDDYSYNEQFF
TRBV20-1	TRBD1	TRBJ1-2	many	TGCAGTGCCCCAGGACAGGGGATGACTAACTATGGCTACACCTTC	CSAPGQGMTNYGYTF
TRBV6-5	TRBD2	TRBJ2-5	few	TGTGCCAGCAGTTACCTGGGAGTAGCGGGGGGAAAGCAAGAGACCCAGTACTTC	CASSYLGVAGGKQETQYF
TRBV7-3	TRBD1	TRBJ1-1	.	TGTGCCAGCAGCCCTCGAGACAGGGTGGACACTGAAGCTTTCTTT	CASSPRDRVDTEAFF
TRBV29-1	.	TRBJ1-1	few	TGCAGCGTTGAACCTCTCCGGGGGATTGAAGCTTTCTTT	CSVEPLRGIEAFF
TRBV7-2	.	TRBJ2-3	few	TGTGCCAGCAGCCGGACATTTGGGGATACGCAGTATTTT	CASSRTFGDTQYF
TRBV29-1	.	TRBJ2-7	few	TGCAGCGTTGAGATACGATCCTACGAGCAGTACTTC	CSVEIRSYEQYF
TRBV20-1	.	TRBJ2-1	few	TGCAGTGCTAGAGAAACAAGTCCGGGGTACAATGAGCAGTTCTTC	CSARETSPGYNEQFF
TRBV2	.	TRBJ2-5	many	TGTGCCAGCAGTGTCGAGCAAGAGACCCAGTACTTC	CASSVEQETQYF
TRBV20-1	.	TRBJ2-5	few	TGCAGTGCTAGAAATAGAGTGGGCCAAGAGACCCAGTACTTC	CSARNRVGQETQYF
TRBV13	.	TRBJ2-7	.	TGTGCCAGCAGCCCCGCGGGACCCTACGAGCAGTACTTC	CASSPAGPYEQYF
TRBV9	TRBD2	TRBJ2-3	many	TGTGCCAGCAGCACCGGACTAGCGTTTAGCACAGATACGCAGTATTTT	CASSTGLAFSTDTQYF
TRBV5-1	.	TRBJ2-7	few	TGCGCCAGCAGCTTTCAACAGGGCTCCGAGCAGTACTTC	CASSFQQGSEQYF
TRBV9	.	TRBJ1-6	.	TGTGCCAGCAGCGTACAGGGTGATTCACCCCTCCACTTT	CASSVQGDSPLHF